A selection of T cell receptor beta chains follows, all from one sample in a study of shared clonotypes between healthy human individuals. TCRdb's table, derived via immunoSEQ multiplex PCR, lists solely in-frame clones and lacks some. This repertoire shows roughly 2,300,000 clones, 80% to 95% found once; its top ten account for approximately 0.4%. Sequencing was carried out using naive CD4+ T cells from PBMCs. These receptors were taken from a man younger than 35 in good health. Some clones in this sample may be carry-over from other donors' samples. Each CDR3 is given with its conserved first and last residue. D genes are given only for firm matches. Not every row has a clone size; where given, it reads once, few, many or a size class.

V gene	J gene	D gene	CDR3 length	clone size	CDR3 protein	CDR3 DNA
TRBV4-1	TRBJ2-7	TRBD1	16	once	CASSQDFGDRAYEQYF	TGCGCCAGCAGCCAAGATTTTGGGGACAGGGCCTACGAGCAGTACTTC
TRBV28	TRBJ2-1	.	16	.	CASTHLEAGAYNEQFF	TGTGCCAGCACCCACCTGGAGGCAGGCGCATACAATGAGCAGTTCTTC
TRBV18	TRBJ2-2	.	16	.	CASSPPGREGSGELFF	TGTGCCAGCTCACCACCGGGCAGGGAAGGTTCCGGGGAGCTGTTTTTT
TRBV28	TRBJ2-3	.	14	.	CASRLTGDTDTQYF	TGTGCCAGCAGACTGACGGGGGACACAGATACGCAGTATTTT
TRBV5-1	TRBJ1-2	.	14	.	CASSSPGANYGYTF	TGCGCCAGCAGCTCTCCCGGGGCTAACTATGGCTACACCTTC
TRBV10-3	TRBJ1-3	.	16	.	CAISDRGRSSGNTIYF	TGTGCCATCAGTGACCGCGGACGGTCCTCTGGAAACACCATATATTTT
TRBV5-1	TRBJ1-4	.	13	.	CASSLGITEKLFF	TGCGCCAGCAGCTTGGGGATCACTGAAAAACTGTTTTTT
TRBV6-6	TRBJ1-1	.	14	.	CASSYSAVNTEAFF	TGTGCCAGCAGTTACTCGGCGGTGAACACTGAAGCTTTCTTT
TRBV11-2	TRBJ1-2	TRBD1	13	.	CASSRDRGPGYTF	TGTGCCAGCAGCCGGGACAGGGGGCCTGGCTACACCTTC
TRBV6-6	TRBJ2-7	.	13	.	CASAQDSSYEQYF	TGTGCCTCAGCCCAGGACAGCAGCTACGAGCAGTACTTC
TRBV7-3	TRBJ2-1	.	15	.	CASSLGLPGMNEQFF	TGTGCCAGCAGCCTTGGACTCCCGGGGATGAATGAGCAGTTCTTC
TRBV29-1	TRBJ2-5	TRBD1	13	.	CSVARTGSETQYF	TGCAGCGTTGCTCGGACAGGTAGCGAGACCCAGTACTTC
TRBV5-1	TRBJ2-3	.	13	.	CATSEVPTDTQYF	TGCGCCACCTCGGAGGTCCCCACAGATACGCAGTATTTT
TRBV7-3	TRBJ1-1	.	18	once	CASSPQIRDLPGGTEAFF	TGTGCCAGCAGCCCGCAAATCCGGGACCTACCTGGGGGGACTGAAGCTTTCTTT
TRBV2	TRBJ2-1	TRBD1	15	.	CASSAGTGVYNEQFF	TGTGCCAGCAGCGCCGGGACAGGGGTTTACAATGAGCAGTTCTTC
TRBV6-1	TRBJ1-2	TRBD1	13	.	CASSDQGVGGYTF	TGTGCCAGCAGTGACCAGGGGGTGGGAGGCTACACCTTC
TRBV19	TRBJ2-3	TRBD2	16	.	CASRGTFGRATDTQYF	TGTGCCAGTAGGGGTACGTTCGGGAGGGCTACAGATACGCAGTATTTT
TRBV19	TRBJ2-1	.	20	.	CASSINRGGSSTSSYNEQFF	TGTGCCAGTAGCATCAACAGGGGGGGGTCTTCCACCAGCTCCTACAATGAGCAGTTCTTC
TRBV10-2	TRBJ2-7	.	14	.	CASSRQASSYEQYF	TGCGCCAGCAGCAGACAGGCTTCTTCCTACGAGCAGTACTTC
TRBV5-6	TRBJ1-2	TRBD1	13	.	CASSLGRGRGYTF	TGTGCCAGCAGCTTGGGGAGGGGGCGCGGCTACACCTTC
TRBV7-2	TRBJ2-7	TRBD1	15	.	CASSSRGTDPYEQYF	TGTGCCAGCAGCTCAAGGGGGACAGATCCCTACGAGCAGTACTTC
TRBV7-9	TRBJ1-1	TRBD1	12	few	CASSRSTGEAFF	TGTGCCAGCAGCCGCTCGACAGGGGAAGCTTTCTTT
TRBV9	TRBJ2-1	.	19	.	CASSVDEGKSGYIYNEQFF	TGTGCCAGCAGCGTAGATGAGGGAAAAAGTGGTTACATCTACAATGAGCAGTTCTTC
TRBV6-5	TRBJ2-2	.	15	few	CASRPGTSNTGELFF	TGTGCCAGCAGACCCGGGACTTCGAACACCGGGGAGCTGTTTTTT
TRBV5-1	TRBJ1-3	.	16	.	CASSLDPQGNGNTIYF	TGCGCCAGCAGCTTGGATCCACAGGGAAATGGAAACACCATATATTTT
TRBV14	TRBJ2-1	.	16	.	CASSQGGSSKYNEQFF	TGTGCCAGCAGCCAAGGGGGGTCATCCAAGTACAATGAGCAGTTCTTC
TRBV7-2	TRBJ2-1	TRBD2	12	.	CASSRGRARVVF	TGTGCCAGCAGCCGTGGGAGGGCCCGGGTGGTCTTC
TRBV27	TRBJ2-3	TRBD2	20	.	CASSFVASGLLELSTDTQYF	TGTGCCAGCAGTTTTGTAGCTAGCGGCTTGCTAGAGCTTAGCACAGATACGCAGTATTTT
TRBV7-2	TRBJ2-7	.	12	.	CASSLVRYEQYF	TGTGCCAGCAGCTTAGTTCGGTACGAGCAGTACTTC
TRBV9	TRBJ2-1	TRBD2	16	.	CASSRQAGDSYNEQFF	TGTGCCAGCAGCCGCCAGGCGGGAGACTCCTACAATGAGCAGTTCTTC
TRBV6-5	TRBJ1-5	.	15	.	CASSADRTSSQPQHF	TGTGCCAGCAGTGCCGACAGGACTAGCAGTCAGCCCCAGCATTTT
TRBV7-3	TRBJ1-3	.	13	.	CASSLSSGNTIYF	TGTGCCAGCAGCTTATCTTCTGGAAACACCATATATTTT
TRBV29-1	TRBJ1-1	.	12	.	CSAQGRNTEAFF	TGCAGCGCCCAGGGGAGGAACACTGAAGCTTTCTTT
TRBV27	TRBJ2-5	TRBD2	15	.	CASSPQRGGAETQYF	TGTGCCAGCAGTCCCCAGCGGGGGGGGGCCGAGACCCAGTACTTC
TRBV6-5	TRBJ1-1	.	15	.	CASSYGPLSPRAAFF	TGTGCCAGCAGTTACGGGCCTCTATCCCCTAGGGCCGCTTTCTTT
TRBV29-1	TRBJ1-2	.	16	.	CSVAESRGGPDYGYTF	TGCAGCGTTGCCGAATCGAGGGGGGGGCCGGACTATGGCTACACCTTC
TRBV4-1	TRBJ2-1	TRBD2	17	.	CASSQEGGGRANNEQFF	TGCGCCAGCAGCCAAGAAGGTGGCGGGAGGGCCAACAATGAGCAGTTCTTC
TRBV7-2	TRBJ1-4	.	14	.	CASSPKGVNEKLFF	TGTGCCAGCAGCCCTAAAGGAGTTAATGAAAAACTGTTTTTT
TRBV5-6	TRBJ1-1	.	13	few	CASSLPQGTEAFF	TGTGCCAGCAGCTTGCCCCAGGGGACTGAAGCTTTCTTT
TRBV30	TRBJ1-2	.	13	.	CAWTPGGVYGYTF	TGTGCCTGGACCCCGGGCGGCGTTTATGGCTACACCTTC
TRBV7-8	TRBJ1-2	.	16	.	CASSLSERAVFDGYTF	TGTGCCAGCAGCTTAAGTGAGAGGGCGGTATTCGATGGCTACACCTTC
TRBV18	TRBJ1-3	TRBD1	13	.	CASSDRAGNTIYF	TGTGCCAGCTCAGACAGGGCTGGAAACACCATATATTTT
TRBV25-1	TRBJ2-5	.	14	.	CASSGPGPEETQYF	TGTGCCAGCAGTGGACCGGGACCTGAGGAGACCCAGTACTTC
TRBV11-3	TRBJ2-1	.	12	.	CASSLVRNEQFF	TGTGCCAGCAGCTTAGTTCGGAATGAGCAGTTCTTC
TRBV7-9	TRBJ2-7	TRBD1	15	.	CASSRWDRDDGEQYF	TGTGCCAGCAGCAGATGGGACAGGGACGACGGCGAGCAGTACTTC
TRBV5-4	TRBJ2-5	TRBD1	20	.	CASSGGPRRETGGVKETQYF	TGTGCCAGCAGCGGGGGGCCGAGGCGGGAGACAGGGGGCGTCAAAGAGACCCAGTACTTC
TRBV7-6	TRBJ1-5	.	14	.	CASSSEIGGQPQHF	TGTGCCAGCAGCTCCGAGATCGGGGGCCAGCCCCAGCATTTT
TRBV7-8	TRBJ1-1	TRBD1	14	.	CASSSHTGDREAFF	TGTGCCAGCAGCTCCCATACAGGGGACCGTGAAGCTTTCTTT
TRBV9	TRBJ1-2	.	14	.	CASSVAAGVGGYTF	TGTGCCAGCAGCGTAGCTGCCGGGGTTGGGGGCTACACCTTC
TRBV2	TRBJ1-4	.	12	.	CASGATNEKLFF	TGTGCCAGCGGGGCCACTAATGAAAAACTGTTTTTT
TRBV28	TRBJ1-2	TRBD1	14	.	CASSSQGAGYGYTF	TGTGCCAGCAGTTCACAGGGGGCGGGCTATGGCTACACCTTC
TRBV7-3	TRBJ2-3	TRBD2	14	.	CASSPKREIDTQYF	TGTGCCAGCAGCCCAAAGCGGGAGATAGATACGCAGTATTTT
TRBV18	TRBJ2-1	.	15	.	CASSPVTGSHNEQFF	TGTGCCAGCTCACCAGTAACAGGGTCCCACAATGAGCAGTTCTTC
TRBV7-6	TRBJ2-7	TRBD1	18	.	CASSLIRPGTGAYYEQYF	TGTGCCAGCAGCTTAATTAGGCCCGGGACAGGGGCCTACTACGAGCAGTACTTC